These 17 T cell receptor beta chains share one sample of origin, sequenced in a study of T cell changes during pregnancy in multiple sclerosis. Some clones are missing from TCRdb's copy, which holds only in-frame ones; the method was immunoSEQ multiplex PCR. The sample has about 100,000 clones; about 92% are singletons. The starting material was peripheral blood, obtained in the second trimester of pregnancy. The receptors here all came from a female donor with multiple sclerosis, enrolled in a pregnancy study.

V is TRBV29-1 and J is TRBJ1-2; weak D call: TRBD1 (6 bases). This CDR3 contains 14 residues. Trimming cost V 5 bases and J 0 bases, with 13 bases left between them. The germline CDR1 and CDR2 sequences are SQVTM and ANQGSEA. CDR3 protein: CSVRGDKTNYGYTF. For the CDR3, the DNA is TGCAGCGTTCGGGGGGACAAGACTAACTATGGCTACACCTTC.

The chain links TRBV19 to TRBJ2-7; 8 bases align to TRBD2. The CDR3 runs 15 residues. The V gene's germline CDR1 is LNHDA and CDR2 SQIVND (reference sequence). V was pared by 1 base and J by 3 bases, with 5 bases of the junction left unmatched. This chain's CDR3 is CASSIGAGAIYEQYF. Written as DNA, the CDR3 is TGTGCCAGTAGTATAGGAGCGGGGGCCATCTACGAGCAGTACTTC.

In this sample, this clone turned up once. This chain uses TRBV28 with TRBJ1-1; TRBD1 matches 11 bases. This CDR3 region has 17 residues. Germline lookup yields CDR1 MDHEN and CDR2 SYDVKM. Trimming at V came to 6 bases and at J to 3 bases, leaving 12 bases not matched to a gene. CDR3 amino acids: CASRQRGRTGGDTEAFF. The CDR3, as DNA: TGTGCCAGCAGACAAAGAGGCCGGACAGGGGGCGACACTGAAGCTTTCTTT.

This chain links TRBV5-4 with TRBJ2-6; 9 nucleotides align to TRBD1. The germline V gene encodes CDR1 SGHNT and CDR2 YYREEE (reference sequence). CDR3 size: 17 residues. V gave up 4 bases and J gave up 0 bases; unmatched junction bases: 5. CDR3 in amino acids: CASSRRTGDSGANVLTF. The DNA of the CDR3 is TGTGCCAGCAGCAGACGGACAGGGGACTCTGGGGCCAACGTCCTGACTTTC.

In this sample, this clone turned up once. DNA of the CDR3: TGCAGCGTTAGCACAGCGAACACCGGGGAGCTGTTTTTT. Protein: CSVSTANTGELFF. The gene calls are TRBV29-1 and TRBJ2-2; D not resolved. Germline V gene lookup returns CDR1 SQVTM and CDR2 ANQGSEA. The V end lost 5 bases, the J end lost 0 bases, and 7 bases lay between the germline ends. This CDR3 contains 13 residues.

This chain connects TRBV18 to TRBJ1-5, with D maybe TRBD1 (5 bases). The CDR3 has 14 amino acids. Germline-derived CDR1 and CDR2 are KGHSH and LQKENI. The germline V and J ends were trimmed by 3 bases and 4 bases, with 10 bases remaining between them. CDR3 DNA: TGTGCCAGCTCACCCTCAGGGACTAATCAGCCCCAGCATTTT. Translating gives CASSPSGTNQPQHF. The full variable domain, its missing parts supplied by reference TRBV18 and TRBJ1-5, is NAGVMQNPRHLVRRRGQEARLRCSPMKGHSHVYWYRQLPEEGLKFMVYLQKENIIDESGMPKERFSAEFPKEGPSILRIQQVVRGDSAAYFCASSPSGTNQPQHFGDGTRLSIL.

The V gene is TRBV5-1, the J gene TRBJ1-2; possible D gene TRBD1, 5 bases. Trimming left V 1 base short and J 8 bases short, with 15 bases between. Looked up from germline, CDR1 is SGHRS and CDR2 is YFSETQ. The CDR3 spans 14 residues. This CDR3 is CASSLNPQGGGYTF. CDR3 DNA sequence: TGCGCCAGCAGCTTGAACCCGCAGGGAGGGGGCTACACCTTC.

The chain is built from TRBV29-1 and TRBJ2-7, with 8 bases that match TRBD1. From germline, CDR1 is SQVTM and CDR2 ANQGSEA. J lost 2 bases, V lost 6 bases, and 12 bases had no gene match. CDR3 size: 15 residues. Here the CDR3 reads CSVVQGAPNAYEQYF. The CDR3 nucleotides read TGCAGCGTCGTCCAGGGGGCCCCTAACGCCTACGAGCAGTACTTC.

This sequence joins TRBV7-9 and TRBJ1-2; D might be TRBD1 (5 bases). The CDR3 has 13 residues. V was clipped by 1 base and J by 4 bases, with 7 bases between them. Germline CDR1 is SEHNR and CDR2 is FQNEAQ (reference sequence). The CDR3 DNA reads TGTGCCAGCAGCTTAGGGGGCCCCTATGGCTACACCTTC. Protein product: CASSLGGPYGYTF.

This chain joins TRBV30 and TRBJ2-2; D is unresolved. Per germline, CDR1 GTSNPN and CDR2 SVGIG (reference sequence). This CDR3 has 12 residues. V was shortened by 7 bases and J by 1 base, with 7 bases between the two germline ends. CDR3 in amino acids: CAFRVNTGELFF. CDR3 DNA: TGTGCCTTTCGGGTGAACACCGGGGAGCTGTTTTTT.

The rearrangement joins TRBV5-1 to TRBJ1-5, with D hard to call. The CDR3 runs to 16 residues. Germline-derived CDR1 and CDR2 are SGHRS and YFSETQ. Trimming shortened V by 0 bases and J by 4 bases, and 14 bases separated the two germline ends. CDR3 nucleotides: TGCGCCAGCAGCTTGGGAGTCTCGCAGGCAAATCAGCCCCAGCATTTT. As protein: CASSLGVSQANQPQHF.

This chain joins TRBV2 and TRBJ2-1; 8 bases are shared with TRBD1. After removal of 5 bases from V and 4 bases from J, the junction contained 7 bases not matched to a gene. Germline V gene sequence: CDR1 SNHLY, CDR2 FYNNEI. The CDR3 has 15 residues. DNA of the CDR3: TGTGCCAGCAGTAGCTGGGACAGGCCTTACAATGAGCAGTTCTTC. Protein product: CASSSWDRPYNEQFF.

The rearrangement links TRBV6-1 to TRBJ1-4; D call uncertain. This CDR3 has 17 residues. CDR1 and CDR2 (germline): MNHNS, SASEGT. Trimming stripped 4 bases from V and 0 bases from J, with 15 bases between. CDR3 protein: CASSGSPLSATNEKLFF. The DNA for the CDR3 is TGTGCCAGCAGTGGTAGCCCCCTATCTGCAACTAATGAAAAACTGTTTTTT.

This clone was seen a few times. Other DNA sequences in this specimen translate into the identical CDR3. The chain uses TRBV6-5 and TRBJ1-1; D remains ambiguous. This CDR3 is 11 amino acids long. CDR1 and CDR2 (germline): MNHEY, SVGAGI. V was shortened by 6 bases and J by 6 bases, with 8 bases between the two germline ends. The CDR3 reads CASSYGPEAFF. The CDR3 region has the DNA TGTGCCAGCAGCTACGGCCCTGAAGCTTTCTTT.

The CDR3 sequence: CAISGAGTDEQFF. The CDR3 coding sequence is TGTGCCATCAGTGGAGCGGGAACCGATGAGCAGTTCTTC. V gene TRBV10-3 combines with J gene TRBJ2-1, with TRBD2 identical over 7 bases. Germline values: CDR1 ENHRY, CDR2 SYGVKD. The CDR3 is made up of 13 amino acids. V shed 4 bases, J shed 8 bases, and the junction held 5 bases outside the gene matches.

DNA for the CDR3: TGTGCCAGCAGCTGGGCGGGGGATGAAAAACTGTTTTTT. The encoded protein is CASSWAGDEKLFF. J is TRBJ1-4 and V is TRBV7-6; perhaps TRBD1 as D (5 bases). Trimming shortened V by 4 bases and J by 6 bases, and 9 bases separated the two germline ends. Germline V lookup: CDR1 SGHVS, CDR2 FNYEAQ. The CDR3 loop spans 13 amino acids.

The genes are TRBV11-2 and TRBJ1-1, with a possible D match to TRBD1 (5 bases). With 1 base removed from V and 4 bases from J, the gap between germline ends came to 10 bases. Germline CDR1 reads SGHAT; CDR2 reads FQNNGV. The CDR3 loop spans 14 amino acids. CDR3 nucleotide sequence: TGTGCCAGCAGCTTAGTAATGGGGGGCACTGAAGCTTTCTTT. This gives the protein CASSLVMGGTEAFF.